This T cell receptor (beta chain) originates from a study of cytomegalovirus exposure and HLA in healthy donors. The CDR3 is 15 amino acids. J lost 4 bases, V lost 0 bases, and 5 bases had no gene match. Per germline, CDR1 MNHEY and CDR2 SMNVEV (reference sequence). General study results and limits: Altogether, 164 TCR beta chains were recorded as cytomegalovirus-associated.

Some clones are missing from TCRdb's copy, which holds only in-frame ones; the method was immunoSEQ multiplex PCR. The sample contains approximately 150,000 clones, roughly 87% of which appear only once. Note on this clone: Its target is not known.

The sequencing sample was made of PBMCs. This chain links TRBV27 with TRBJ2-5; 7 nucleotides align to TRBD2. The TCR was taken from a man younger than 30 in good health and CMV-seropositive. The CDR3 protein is CASSLSRVAGETQYF. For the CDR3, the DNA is TGTGCCAGCAGTTTATCGAGAGTAGCGGGAGAGACCCAGTACTTC.